Described below is a single T cell receptor (beta chain) sequence and its context. These data are taken from a study of blood T cell repertoires in COVID-19. Across the study: Samples of COVID-19 (acute and convalescent) were obtained from the United States, Italy and Spain.

Seattle enrolled patients during active infection and tracked them longitudinally. TCRdb keeps only in-frame clones here, not all; method: immunoSEQ multiplex PCR. The repertoire has hundreds of thousands of clones, 75% to 90% of them found once; the top ten carry less than 9%. Sequenced input: peripheral blood. The receptor was derived from a woman aged 55-70 years with COVID-19, enrolled during active disease.

The CDR3 is CASSWARGSTDTQYF. CDR3 DNA sequence: TGTGCCAGCAGCTGGGCCCGGGGGTCCACAGATACGCAGTATTTT. The V and J genes are TRBV7-3 and TRBJ2-3; D perhaps matches TRBD2 (6 bases). Germline V gives CDR1 SGHTA, CDR2 FQGTGA. V dropped 4 bases and J dropped 2 bases, with 13 bases sitting between them. The CDR3 has 15 amino acids.